This T cell receptor beta chain was documented in a study of cytomegalovirus exposure and HLA in healthy donors. The study ran its PCR with 60 Vbeta and 13 Jbeta primers. The protocol was immunoSEQ multiplex PCR, while the TCRdb copy is restricted to in-frame clones and leaves out a portion. The data contain approximately 90,000 clones, 76% of them singletons. Germline V lookup: CDR1 GTSNPN, CDR2 SVGIG (reference sequence). V was pared by 8 bases and J by 6 bases, with 8 bases of the junction left unmatched. This CDR3 has 13 residues. Sequencing was carried out using PBMCs. The sequence derives from a man between 35 and 55 years old in good health and CMV-seronegative. The chain recombines TRBV30 with TRBJ2-2; the match to TRBD1 covers 8 bases. CDR3 sequence reads: CALSDRDAGELFF. The CDR3 coding sequence is TGTGCCCTATCGGACAGGGATGCCGGGGAGCTGTTTTTT.